This T cell receptor beta chain derives from a study of blood T cell repertoires in COVID-19. In the study overall: Both acute and convalescent COVID-19 samples were obtained from the United States, Italy and Spain. PBMCs, B-cell-depleted T cells, or T cells were the source of the cDNA or gDNA that made up the material.

Researchers sorted participants into cohorts using their self-reported clinical history. Cohort 3 recovery required two negative PCRs, clearance, or symptom resolution. The CDR3 has 14 residues. CDR1 and CDR2 (germline): SNHLY, FYNNEI. Trimming left V 3 bases short and J 2 bases short, with 8 bases between. Using immunoSEQ multiplex PCR, the repertoire was profiled, and TCRdb retains in-frame clones only, with some absent. The table includes 150,000 to 200,000 clones, 80% detected once. The sample consisted of PBMCs or T cells enriched from blood (not recorded which). This chain joins TRBV2 and TRBJ1-5; weak D call: TRBD1 (5 bases). The clonotype originates from a woman aged 55 to 70 who had recovered from COVID-19. The CDR3 DNA reads TGTGCCAGCAGTGATCCCAGGGGCAATCAGCCCCAGCATTTT. As protein: CASSDPRGNQPQHF.